The 10 T cell receptor beta chains given below trace back to one sample, sequenced in a study of CD8 T cells in Susac syndrome. Reverse transcription of roughly 0.45 to 1 ug RNA used random hexamers. TCRdb called the immunoSEQ multiplex PCR reads again in MiXCR, with one record for every CDR3 protein. This table holds about 110,000 distinct CDR3 sequences, roughly 95% found once. The sample was CD8+ T cells from PBMCs. These receptors were collected from a human donor with Susac syndrome.

The rearrangement joins TRBV20-1 to TRBJ1-2; 8 nucleotides align to TRBD1. The J segment lost 6 bases and the V segment lost 0 bases, leaving 3 bases of the junction unmatched. Germline CDR1 DFQATT, CDR2 SNEGSKA (reference sequence). This CDR3 has 13 residues. CDR3 DNA sequence: TGCAGTGCTAGAGAGGACAGGGTCGATGGCTACACCTTC. It encodes CSAREDRVDGYTF.

The chain is built from TRBV19 and TRBJ2-7, with D hard to call. Germline-derived CDR1 and CDR2 are LNHDA and SQIVND (reference sequence). V lost 1 base, J lost 0 bases, and 10 bases lay in between. The CDR3 is 15 residues long. This CDR3 is CASSIGPIPSYEQYF. For the CDR3, the DNA is TGTGCCAGTAGTATAGGCCCAATTCCCTCCTACGAGCAGTACTTC.

This clonotype was observed once. This chain joins TRBV4-3 and TRBJ1-2; 7 nucleotides line up with TRBD1. The germline V gene encodes CDR1 LGHNA and CDR2 YSLEER. Unmatched junction bases numbered 13, after V lost 3 bases and J lost 6 bases. The CDR3 runs 16 residues. The CDR3 nucleotides read TGCGCCAGCAGCCAGACATCCGCAGGGGGGCTCGATGGCTACACCTTC. It encodes CASSQTSAGGLDGYTF.

This clonotype was seen just once. The chain carries TRBV10-3 and TRBJ1-2, with 9 bases matching TRBD1. Germline values: CDR1 ENHRY, CDR2 SYGVKD. With V trimmed by 10 bases and J by 2 bases, 2 bases remained unmatched. This CDR3 is 12 amino acids long. The CDR3 DNA sequence: TGTGCCACGGGGACAGGGAACTATGGCTACACCTTC. This translates into CATGTGNYGYTF.

This clonotype came up a few times. The rearrangement joins TRBV29-1 to TRBJ2-2; D is undetermined. The CDR3 has 14 amino acids. The V and J ends lost 0 bases and 1 base respectively, with 6 bases between them. Per germline, CDR1 SQVTM and CDR2 ANQGSEA. The CDR3 region is CSVEDRRNTGELFF. The CDR3 DNA is TGCAGCGTTGAAGATCGGAGGAACACCGGGGAGCTGTTTTTT.

The rearrangement links TRBV5-1 to TRBJ2-2; either TRBD1 or TRBD2 may fit D (5 bases each). Per the germline V gene, CDR1 is SGHRS and CDR2 is YFSETQ. The germline V and J ends were trimmed by 4 bases and 2 bases, with 9 bases remaining between them. This CDR3 has 14 residues. Written as DNA, the CDR3 is TGCGCCAGCAGCACCGGGACCAACACCGGGGAGCTGTTTTTT. Translated: CASSTGTNTGELFF.

The J gene is TRBJ2-5, the V gene TRBV7-9; 11 bases are shared with TRBD1. There are 16 residues in the CDR3. The trim removed 5 bases at V and 4 bases at J, leaving 9 bases unmatched. Germline assignment: CDR1 SEHNR and CDR2 FQNEAQ (reference sequence). CDR3 coding DNA: TGTGCCAGCAGCCCGCATCCGGGACAGGGGGGAGAGACCCAGTACTTC. It encodes CASSPHPGQGGETQYF.

This clonotype was detected only once. V gene TRBV27 combines with J gene TRBJ2-1; TRBD1 aligns across 7 bases. This CDR3 region has 17 residues. The V segment lost 3 bases and the J segment 2 bases; nucleotides outside the gene matches: 10. In germline, CDR1 is MNHEY, CDR2 SMNVEV (reference sequence). The CDR3 protein is CASSLTGPLITYNEQFF. The CDR3 nucleotides read TGTGCCAGCAGTTTGACAGGGCCTCTCATCACCTACAATGAGCAGTTCTTC.

In nucleotides, the CDR3 is TGTGCCAGCAGTCTGGGGGGGCCGAGCTCCTACAATGAGCAGTTCTTC. Its translation is CASSLGGPSSYNEQFF. The chain is built from TRBV12-3 or TRBV12-4 and TRBJ2-1; TRBD2 might be the D (7 bases). V lost 5 bases and J 0 bases, leaving 14 bases between the germline ends. This CDR3 is 16 amino acids long.

A single count supports this clonotype. CDR3 residues: CASSTGGVSEQFF. CDR3 bases: TGTGCCAGTAGTACCGGGGGGGTTAGCGAGCAGTTCTTC. The chain links TRBV19 to TRBJ2-1; the match to TRBD2 covers 8 bases. V lost 4 bases, J lost 10 bases, and 6 bases stayed unmatched. Germline V gene lookup returns CDR1 LNHDA and CDR2 SQIVND (reference sequence). CDR3 length equals 13 residues.